This entry features one TCR beta chain sequence. The antigen remains unidentified. This entry comes from a study of cytomegalovirus exposure and HLA in healthy donors. Only in-frame clones appear in the TCRdb table, and some are missing; sequencing was by immunoSEQ multiplex PCR. The data hold around 400,000 clones, with 86% observed a single time. After removal of 8 bases from V and 4 bases from J, the junction contained 11 bases not matched to a gene. The V gene's germline CDR1 is KGHSH and CDR2 LQKENI. The length of the CDR3 is 16 residues. Study conclusions and caveats: Per published reports, the classifier diagnosed cytomegalovirus status with high specificity and sensitivity. Altogether, about 160 TCR beta chains were recorded as cytomegalovirus-associated. Confirmation in vitro established that a few CMV-associated chains were specific for CMV antigens. Some public TCRs appeared in many individuals, while most sequences were rare.

This receptor was identified in a woman younger than 30 in good health and CMV-seronegative. The chain employs TRBV18 and TRBJ2-2, with TRBD2 matching 9 bases. The specimen was PBMCs. The CDR3 loop reads CASRPGLAQGTGELFF. CDR3 sequence (DNA): TGTGCCAGCCGACCGGGACTAGCCCAAGGCACCGGGGAGCTGTTTTTT.